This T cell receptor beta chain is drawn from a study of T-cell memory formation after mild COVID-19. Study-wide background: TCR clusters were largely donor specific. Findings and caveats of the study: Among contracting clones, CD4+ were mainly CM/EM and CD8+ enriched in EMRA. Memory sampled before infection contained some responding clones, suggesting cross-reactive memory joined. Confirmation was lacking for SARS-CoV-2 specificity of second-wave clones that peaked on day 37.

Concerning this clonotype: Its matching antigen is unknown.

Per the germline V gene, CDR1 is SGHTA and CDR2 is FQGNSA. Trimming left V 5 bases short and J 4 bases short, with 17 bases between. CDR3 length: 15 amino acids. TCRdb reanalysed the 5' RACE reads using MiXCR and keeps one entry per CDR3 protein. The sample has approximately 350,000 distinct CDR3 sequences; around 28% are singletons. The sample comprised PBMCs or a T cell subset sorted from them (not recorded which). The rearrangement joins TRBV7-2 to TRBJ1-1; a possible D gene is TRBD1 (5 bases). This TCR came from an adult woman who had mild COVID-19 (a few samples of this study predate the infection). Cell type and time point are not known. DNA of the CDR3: TGTGCCAGCAGCCTCTGGGCAGGGAGGGGCACTGAAGCTTTCTTT. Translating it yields CASSLWAGRGTEAFF.